A single sample gave rise to the 19 T cell receptor beta chains below, sequenced in a study of CD8 T cells in Susac syndrome. An input of roughly 0.5 to 1 ug of RNA was subjected to reverse transcription using random hexamers. MiXCR, run by TCRdb on the immunoSEQ multiplex PCR reads, gives a single entry per CDR3 protein. The sample has around 80,000 distinct CDR3 sequences; 90% to 95% are singletons. Specimen: CD8+ T cells from PBMCs. These receptor sequences come from a human donor in good health.

V is TRBV4-2 and J is TRBJ2-7; 8 bases are shared with TRBD1. Germline loops: CDR1 LGHNA, CDR2 YNFKEQ. The V and J ends lost 1 base and 2 bases, in that order; junction bases with no gene match: 7. This CDR3 comprises 16 residues. For the CDR3, the DNA is TGTGCCAGCAGCCAAGGGGTCCGGGACAGGACCTACGAGCAGTACTTC. Translated, it gives CASSQGVRDRTYEQYF.

The J gene is TRBJ2-7, the V gene TRBV27, with D hard to call. The germline V gene has CDR1 MNHEY and CDR2 SMNVEV (reference sequence). V lost 4 bases to trimming and J lost 0 bases, with 1 base between them. The CDR3 length is 11 residues. CDR3 sequence: CASSSSYEQYF. CDR3 DNA sequence: TGTGCCAGCAGTTCCTCCTACGAGCAGTACTTC.

This chain uses TRBV13 with TRBJ1-1, with a tentative D call TRBD1 (6 bases). Germline V gene lookup returns CDR1 PRHDT and CDR2 FYEKMQ (reference sequence). Trimming took 4 bases from V and 1 from J, leaving 16 bases between them. The CDR3 loop spans 16 amino acids. The DNA of the CDR3 is TGTGCCAGCAGCTACCTTGGTCAGGGGCCGAACACTGAAGCTTTCTTT. This translates into CASSYLGQGPNTEAFF.

The chain carries TRBV15 and TRBJ2-7; D not certain. V was clipped by 8 bases and J by 3 bases, with 14 bases between them. Germline V gives CDR1 LNHNV, CDR2 YYDKDF (reference sequence). The CDR3 runs 13 residues. CDR3 nucleotides: TGTGCCACCGGGCCTTACAGAATCTACGAGCAGTACTTC. Translating gives CATGPYRIYEQYF.

The CDR3 DNA reads as TGCGCCAGCAGCCGCGGGCTAGCGGGGGGAACCGGGGAGCTGTTTTTT. Its protein product is CASSRGLAGGTGELFF. The V call is TRBV4-1, the J call TRBJ2-2; 11 nucleotides align to TRBD2. This CDR3 is built from 16 residues. CDR1 is MGHRA and CDR2 is YSYEKL in the germline V gene. V trimming: 4 bases; J trimming: 5 bases; junction bases outside the gene matches: 6.

The chain joins TRBV29-1 to TRBJ1-2; 12 bases line up with TRBD1. CDR1 and CDR2 (germline): SQVTM, ANQGSEA. With 5 bases clipped from V and 4 bases from J, the junction kept 8 bases outside the gene matches. This CDR3 region has 15 residues. This CDR3 is CSVQNPGQGAYGYTF. The CDR3, as DNA: TGCAGCGTTCAAAACCCGGGACAGGGGGCCTATGGCTACACCTTC.

There are a few counts of this clonotype. The rearrangement uses TRBV6-5 and TRBJ2-3, with D possibly TRBD2 on 6 matching bases. Germline assignment: CDR1 MNHEY and CDR2 SVGAGI. V was trimmed by 2 bases and J by 1 base, leaving 13 bases between them. The CDR3 spans 16 residues. The CDR3 DNA sequence: TGTGCCAGCAGTTACGGGGTGCGGGGAGGCACAGATACGCAGTATTTT. Translation: CASSYGVRGGTDTQYF.

J is TRBJ1-2 and V is TRBV27; D is unresolved. Trimming shortened V by 9 bases and J by 8 bases, and 13 bases separated the two germline ends. Germline lookup yields CDR1 MNHEY and CDR2 SMNVEV (reference sequence). CDR3 size: 11 residues. CDR3 region: CARIGIGGYTF. The CDR3 DNA is TGTGCCAGGATCGGCATCGGAGGCTACACCTTC.

The gene calls are TRBV12-3 or TRBV12-4 and TRBJ1-1; D uncertain. The CDR3 runs to 12 residues. V was cut by 5 bases and J by 6 bases, with 10 bases left in between. Here the CDR3 DNA reads TGTGCCAGCAGTGTTGGGCCCCCTGAAGCTTTCTTT. It codes for CASSVGPPEAFF.

The genes are TRBV25-1 and TRBJ1-2; weak D call: TRBD1 (6 bases). This CDR3 is built from 12 residues. Per the germline V gene, CDR1 is MGHDK and CDR2 is SYGVNS. Trimming shortened V by 10 bases and J by 8 bases, and 17 bases separated the two germline ends. The CDR3: CATSGRGEGYTF. The CDR3 coding sequence is TGTGCCACCTCCGGGAGGGGGGAGGGCTACACCTTC.

The chain joins TRBV20-1 to TRBJ1-2, with D possibly matching TRBD1 (6 bases). The CDR3 is made up of 16 amino acids. Trimming left V 5 bases short and J 2 bases short, with 21 bases between. CDR1 and CDR2 (germline): DFQATT, SNEGSKA (reference sequence). CDR3 amino acids: CSASQLEGGKNYGYTF. CDR3 bases: TGCAGTGCTTCCCAACTCGAGGGGGGTAAAAACTATGGCTACACCTTC.

The genes are TRBV4-1 and TRBJ1-2; no firm D call. The germline V gene encodes CDR1 MGHRA and CDR2 YSYEKL. Trimming removed 1 base at V and 8 bases at J, with 17 bases between. The length of the CDR3 is 15 residues. The CDR3 spells CASSQGSNSLKGYTF. CDR3 coding DNA: TGCGCCAGCAGCCAAGGGTCGAACAGCCTGAAGGGCTACACCTTC.

The V gene is TRBV4-1, the J gene TRBJ2-3; D is unresolved. This CDR3 region has 12 residues. Germline V gene data show CDR1 as MGHRA and CDR2 as YSYEKL. The V and J ends lost 3 bases and 6 bases respectively, with 7 bases between them. Here the CDR3 DNA reads TGCGCCAGCAGCCACAGAGATGATACGCAGTATTTT. This translates into CASSHRDDTQYF.

This clonotype was picked up a small number of times. This sequence joins TRBV4-1 and TRBJ2-7, with D unresolved. Trimming pared 0 bases from V and 4 bases from J, leaving 4 bases between. Germline V gene lookup returns CDR1 MGHRA and CDR2 YSYEKL. This CDR3 has 12 amino acids. The CDR3 coding sequence is TGCGCCAGCAGCCAAGACGGGTACGAGCAGTACGTC. It is translated as CASSQDGYEQYV.

The chain employs TRBV14 and TRBJ2-5; TRBD2 might be the D (5 bases). Germline V gene lookup returns CDR1 SGHDN and CDR2 FVKESK. CDR3 length: 20 amino acids. Trimming pared 0 bases from V and 4 bases from J, leaving 27 bases between. In DNA, the CDR3 is TGTGCCAGCAGCCAAGATAAGATGGTCGGGATCGGGGTATTTCGAGAGACCCAGTACTTC. Amino acids: CASSQDKMVGIGVFRETQYF.

Here the CDR3 DNA reads TGTGCCAGCAGCTCACCAATGAGGAGCAGGATTAGCAATCAGCCCCAGCATTTT. Residues: CASSSPMRSRISNQPQHF. V usage is TRBV7-2 and J usage is TRBJ1-5; D is unresolved. V was shortened by 4 bases and J by 0 bases, with 19 bases between the two germline ends. Germline V gene data show CDR1 as SGHTA and CDR2 as FQGNSA. The CDR3 is made up of 18 amino acids.

This chain joins TRBV3-1 and TRBJ2-1, with D possibly TRBD2 on 5 matching bases. The germline CDR1 and CDR2 sequences are LGHDT and YNNKEL (reference sequence). CDR3 length: 14 residues. The V end was cut by 0 bases, the J end by 5 bases, with 8 bases between. This CDR3 is CASSQDGGDNEQFF. CDR3 DNA sequence: TGTGCCAGCAGCCAAGATGGAGGAGACAATGAGCAGTTCTTC.

V is TRBV4-1 and J is TRBJ2-1, with D unclear. V was pared by 0 bases and J by 4 bases, with 10 bases between. The germline V gene has CDR1 MGHRA and CDR2 YSYEKL. CDR3 size: 15 residues. The CDR3 protein is CASSQDPSSYNEQFF. In DNA, the CDR3 is TGCGCCAGCAGCCAAGACCCCTCCTCTTACAATGAGCAGTTCTTC.

The genes are TRBV3-1 and TRBJ2-3; maybe TRBD2 (5 bases). The V end lost 7 bases, the J end lost 1 base, and 12 bases lay between the germline ends. Germline CDR1 reads LGHDT; CDR2 reads YNNKEL (reference sequence). The CDR3 totals 14 residues. CDR3 residues: CASNHVGGTDTQYF. The CDR3 DNA reads TGTGCCAGCAACCACGTCGGGGGCACAGATACGCAGTATTTT.